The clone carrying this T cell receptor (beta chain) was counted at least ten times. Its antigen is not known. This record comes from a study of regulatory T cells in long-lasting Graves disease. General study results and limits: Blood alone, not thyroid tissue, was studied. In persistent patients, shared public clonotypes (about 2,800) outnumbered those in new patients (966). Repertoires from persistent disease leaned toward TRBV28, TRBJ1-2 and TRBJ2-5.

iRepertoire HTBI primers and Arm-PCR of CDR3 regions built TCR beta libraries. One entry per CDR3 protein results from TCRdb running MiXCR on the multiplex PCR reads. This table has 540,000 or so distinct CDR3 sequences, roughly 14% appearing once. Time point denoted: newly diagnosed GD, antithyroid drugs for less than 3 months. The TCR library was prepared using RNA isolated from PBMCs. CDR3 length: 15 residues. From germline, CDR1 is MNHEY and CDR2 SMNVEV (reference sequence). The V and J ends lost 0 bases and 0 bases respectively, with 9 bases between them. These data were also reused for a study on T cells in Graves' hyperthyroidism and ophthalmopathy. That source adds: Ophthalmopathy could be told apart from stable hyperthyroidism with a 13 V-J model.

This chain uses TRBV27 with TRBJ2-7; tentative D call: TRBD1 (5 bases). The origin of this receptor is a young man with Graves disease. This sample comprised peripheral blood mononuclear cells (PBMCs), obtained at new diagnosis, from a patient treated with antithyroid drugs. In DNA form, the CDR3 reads TGTGCCAGCAGTTTATCACGGCAGGGCTCCTACGAGCAGTACTTC. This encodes CASSLSRQGSYEQYF.